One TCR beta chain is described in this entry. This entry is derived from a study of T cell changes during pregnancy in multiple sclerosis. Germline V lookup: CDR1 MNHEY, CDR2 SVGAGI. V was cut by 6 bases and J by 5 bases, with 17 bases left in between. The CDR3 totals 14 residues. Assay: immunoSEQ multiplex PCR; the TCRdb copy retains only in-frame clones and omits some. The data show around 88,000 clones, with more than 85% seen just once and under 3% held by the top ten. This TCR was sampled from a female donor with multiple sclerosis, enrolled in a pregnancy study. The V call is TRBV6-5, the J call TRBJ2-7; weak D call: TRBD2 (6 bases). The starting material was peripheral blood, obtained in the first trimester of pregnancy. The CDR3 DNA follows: TGTGCCAGCAGAGATCCGGGAGTCTTCGACGAGCAGTACTTC. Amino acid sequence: CASRDPGVFDEQYF.